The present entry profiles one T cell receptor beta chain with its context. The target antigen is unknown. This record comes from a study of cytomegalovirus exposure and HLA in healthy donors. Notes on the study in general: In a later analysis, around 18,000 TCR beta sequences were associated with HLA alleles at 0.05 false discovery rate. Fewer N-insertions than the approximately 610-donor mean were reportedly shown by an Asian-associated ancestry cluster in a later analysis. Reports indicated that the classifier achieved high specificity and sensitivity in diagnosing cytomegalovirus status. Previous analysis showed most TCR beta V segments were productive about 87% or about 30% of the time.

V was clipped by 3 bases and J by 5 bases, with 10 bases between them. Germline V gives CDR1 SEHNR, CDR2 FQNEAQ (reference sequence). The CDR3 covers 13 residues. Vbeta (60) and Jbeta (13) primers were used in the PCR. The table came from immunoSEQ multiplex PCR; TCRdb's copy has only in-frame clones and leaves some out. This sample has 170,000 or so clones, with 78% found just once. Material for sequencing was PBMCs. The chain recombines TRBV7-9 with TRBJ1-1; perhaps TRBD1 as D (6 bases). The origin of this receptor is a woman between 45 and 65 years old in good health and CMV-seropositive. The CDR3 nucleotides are TGTGCCAGCAGCTTCGGGACAACAACTGAAGCTTTCTTT. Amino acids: CASSFGTTTEAFF. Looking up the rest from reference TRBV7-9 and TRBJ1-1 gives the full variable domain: DTGVSQNPRHKITKRGQNVTFRCDPISEHNRLYWYRQTLGQGPEFLTYFQNEAQLEKSRLLSDRFSAERPKGSFSTLEIQRTEQGDSAMYLCASSFGTTTEAFFGQGTRLTVV.